This TCR beta chain was identified in a study of response to subunit inactivated influenza vaccine. Whole-study results and caveats: Authors suggested seasonal influenza vaccinations each recruit few new T cells.

Trimming removed 8 bases from V and 0 bases from J, with 7 bases in between. The CDR3 has 13 residues. Germline V gene lookup returns CDR1 MDHEN and CDR2 SYDVKM. As for this clonotype: Antigen specificity is unknown.

TCRdb called the RT-PCR reads again in MiXCR, with one record for every CDR3 protein. The table includes roughly 650,000 distinct CDR3 sequences, approximately 14% detected once. The chain joins TRBV28 to TRBJ2-2; D uncertain. The origin of this receptor is a man aged 50-59 years who received an inactivated influenza vaccine. The sequencing used PBMCs from blood, collected 11 to 12 days after vaccination. The CDR3: CASCNSNTGELFF. DNA of the CDR3: TGTGCCAGCTGCAACTCGAACACCGGGGAGCTGTTTTTT. The full variable domain, completed using reference TRBV28 and TRBJ2-2, is DVKVTQSSRYLVKRTGEKVFLECVQDMDHENMFWYRQDPGLGLRLIYFSYDVKMKEKGDIPEGYSVSREKKERFSLILESASTNQTSMYLCASCNSNTGELFFGEGSRLTVL.